Listed here are 14 T cell receptor beta chains from one sample, sequenced in a study of T cell repertoires in breast cancer. Primers covering all TCR V genes were used in emulsion RT-PCR on CD8+ T cells. A second nested PCR with blocking oligonucleotides suppressed unpaired genes. TCRdb independently ran MiXCR on the emulsion pairing reads; one entry per CDR3 protein. The repertoire has roughly 40,000 distinct CDR3 sequences, about 50% of them found once; the top ten carry 50% to 65%. Material for sequencing was CD8+ T cells. The receptors here all came from a pool of human donors with breast cancer or a healthy control (not recorded which).

The DNA of the CDR3 is TGCGCCAGCAGCTTGTCAGGAAATCCGCCCGAGACCCAGTACTTC. Its translation is CASSLSGNPPETQYF. This chain links TRBV5-1 with TRBJ2-5, with D hard to call. This CDR3 is built from 15 residues. The V and J ends lost 1 base and 5 bases respectively, with 15 bases between them. Germline CDR1 is SGHRS and CDR2 is YFSETQ.

The chain is built from TRBV16 and TRBJ1-5; D is undetermined. Per germline, CDR1 KGHSY and CDR2 FQNENV. V lost 4 bases and J 6 bases, leaving 10 bases between the germline ends. The CDR3 loop spans 13 amino acids. The CDR3 sequence: CASSPSLVQPQHF. CDR3 nucleotide sequence: TGTGCCAGCAGCCCCTCCCTGGTTCAGCCCCAGCATTTT.

The CDR3, as DNA: TGTGCCAGCAGCGTACACGGGGGGAGTGAGCAGTTCTTC. This encodes CASSVHGGSEQFF. J is TRBJ2-1 and V is TRBV11-2, with 7 bases aligning to TRBD2. The germline CDR1 and CDR2 sequences are SGHAT and FQNNGV. Trimming took 5 bases from V and 9 from J; bases not matched to a gene: 7. The CDR3 loop spans 13 amino acids.

The rearrangement joins TRBV19 to TRBJ1-5, with a weak D call TRBD1 (5 bases). V was trimmed by 9 bases and J by 1 base, leaving 10 bases between them. There are 13 residues in the CDR3. Germline CDR1 LNHDA, CDR2 SQIVND (reference sequence). The CDR3 nucleotides are TGTGCCAGCGGGGGTAACAGCAATCAGCCCCAGCATTTT. Translating it yields CASGGNSNQPQHF.

This clonotype was detected a few times. The chain combines TRBV6-2 or TRBV6-3 with TRBJ2-3; TRBD2 matches at 14 bases. CDR1 and CDR2 (germline): MNHEY, SVGEGT. The CDR3 sequence is 15 residues long. V trimming: 3 bases; J trimming: 6 bases; junction bases outside the gene matches: 2. In DNA, the CDR3 is TGTGCCAGCAGTTATGGGACTAGCGGGAGTGATACGCAGTATTTT. This codes for CASSYGTSGSDTQYF.

Details on this clonotype: A read error may explain this, as a much larger clone is one base away. This sequence joins TRBV6-1 and TRBJ2-3; D perhaps matches TRBD2 (6 bases). CDR1 is MNHNS, CDR2 SASEGT, per germline. This CDR3 region has 17 residues. The CDR3 spells CASSDDASEKSTDTRYF. CDR3 nucleotides: TGTGCCAGCAGTGACGATGCTAGCGAAAAAAGCACAGATACGCGGTATTTT.

Comments on this clonotype: A read error may account for a junction end that differs from germline. The chain carries TRBV5-1 and TRBJ1-5; D gene ambiguous. The CDR3 has 14 amino acids. Germline assignment: CDR1 SGHRS and CDR2 YFSETQ. CDR3 protein: CTSSFDGGNQPQHF. CDR3 sequence (DNA): TGCACCAGCAGCTTCGACGGAGGGAATCAGCCCCAGCATTTT.

V and J are TRBV7-2 and TRBJ1-4, with TRBD1 identical over 11 bases. V shed 5 bases and J 8 bases; nucleotides not matched to a gene: 10. Germline CDR1 SGHTA, CDR2 FQGNSA. The CDR3 covers 16 residues. DNA for the CDR3: TGTGCCAGCAGCCGATCTAGGACAGGGGGCTCAGAAAAACTGTTTTTT. It yields the protein CASSRSRTGGSEKLFF.

J is TRBJ1-2 and V is TRBV2; D gene unclear. The germline gives CDR1 SNHLY, CDR2 FYNNEI. The V end lost 7 bases, the J end lost 4 bases, and 10 bases lay between the germline ends. The CDR3 contains 12 residues. For the CDR3, the DNA is TGTGCCAGCACCAAAGCCCTCTATGGCTACACCTTC. As protein: CASTKALYGYTF.

V is TRBV4-2 and J is TRBJ2-3; 11 bases line up with TRBD2. J gave up 2 bases and V 2 bases, and 6 bases lay outside the gene matches. Germline CDR1 is LGHNA and CDR2 is YNFKEQ. The CDR3 length is 17 residues. CDR3 coding DNA: TGTGCCAGCAGCCAAACAATAGCGGGGGGGCCCACAGATACGCAGTATTTT. It specifies CASSQTIAGGPTDTQYF.

The rearrangement joins TRBV4-1 to TRBJ1-2, with D tentatively TRBD1 (6 bases). This CDR3 region has 15 residues. Germline V gene data show CDR1 as MGHRA and CDR2 as YSYEKL. Between the trimmed V and J ends, which lost 3 bases and 8 bases, there was a span of 19 bases. CDR3 DNA: TGCGCCAGCAGCCAGCTAAAAACAGGGCTGGAAGGCTACACCTTC. It specifies CASSQLKTGLEGYTF.

V gene TRBV6-1 combines with J gene TRBJ1-5; 11 bases agree with TRBD1. The V and J ends lost 10 bases and 4 bases, in that order; junction bases with no gene match: 6. Germline V CDR1 and CDR2: MNHNS, SASEGT. This CDR3 is built from 14 residues. In nucleotides, the CDR3 is TGTGCCACCCGGGGACAGGGGGGAAATCAGCCCCAGCATTTT. Amino acid sequence: CATRGQGGNQPQHF.

This clonotype showed up many times. The V and J genes are TRBV4-1 and TRBJ1-1, with a weak D call TRBD1 (5 bases). The germline V and J ends were trimmed by 1 base and 10 bases, with 13 bases remaining between them. This CDR3 contains 13 residues. The germline V gene has CDR1 MGHRA and CDR2 YSYEKL. Written as DNA, the CDR3 is TGCGCCAGCAGCCAAGCCGACCTAAGGGGAGCTTTCTTT. Its protein is CASSQADLRGAFF.

The V gene is TRBV4-1, the J gene TRBJ2-1; D tentatively reads TRBD1 or TRBD2 (5 bases each). Looked up from germline, CDR1 is MGHRA and CDR2 is YSYEKL. This CDR3 has 14 amino acids. V lost 4 bases to trimming and J lost 14 bases, with 21 bases between them. CDR3 bases: TGCGCCAGCAGCCCCAGGGTAGGGCAATTGGGGGAGTTCTTC. Amino acids: CASSPRVGQLGEFF.